This T cell receptor (beta chain) was sequenced for a study of cytomegalovirus exposure and HLA in healthy donors. Points from the study as a whole: As was reported, the classifier diagnosed cytomegalovirus status with high specificity and sensitivity. Many donors carried some public TCRs, although rarity characterized most TCR sequences.

The PCR had 60 Vbeta and 13 Jbeta primers. Original processing notes: Counted up in a later analysis, unique TCR beta chains came to 65 million to 100 million, with around 11 million shared. TCRdb's table, derived via immunoSEQ multiplex PCR, lists solely in-frame clones and lacks some. The V and J calls and clone size come from that table; D and trimming were worked out from the DNA. The data hold 110,000 to 150,000 clones, with just over 70% observed a single time. The ends were cut back, 4 bases at V and 7 bases at J, with 10 bases in the middle. The CDR3 covers 11 residues. Germline CDR1 reads SQVTM; CDR2 reads ANQGSEA. Remarks on this clone: As yet, its antigen is unknown.

The receptor was derived from a woman younger than 45 in good health and CMV-seronegative. V usage is TRBV29-1 and J usage is TRBJ1-1; a possible D gene is TRBD1 (6 bases). The sample taken for sequencing was PBMCs. The CDR3 DNA follows: TGCAGCGTTGCACAGGGCAGTGAAGCTTTCTTT. Its protein is CSVAQGSEAFF.